Listed here are 8 T cell receptor beta chains from one sample, sequenced in a study of blood T cell repertoires in COVID-19. Assay: immunoSEQ multiplex PCR; the TCRdb copy retains only in-frame clones and omits some. The table shows roughly 250,000 clones, with around 90% occurring only once. Sequencing was carried out using peripheral blood. Receptor source: a woman in her thirties or forties with acute or convalescent COVID-19.

This sequence joins TRBV6-6 and TRBJ1-4, with a tentative D call TRBD1 (6 bases). The germline V gene encodes CDR1 MNHNY and CDR2 SVGAGI (reference sequence). Trimming took off 2 bases at V and 2 bases at J, with 6 bases between the two ends. CDR3 length: 14 residues. Here the CDR3 reads CASSYRGTNEKLFF. The CDR3 region has the DNA TGTGCCAGCAGTTACAGGGGGACTAATGAAAAACTGTTTTTT.

V gene TRBV10-3 combines with J gene TRBJ1-2, with 8 bases aligning to TRBD1. CDR1 ENHRY and CDR2 SYGVKD come from the germline V gene. V was pared by 11 bases and J by 2 bases, with 7 bases of the junction left unmatched. This CDR3 has 13 residues. DNA of the CDR3: TGTGCCCTATGGGCAGGGGGCAACTATGGCTACACCTTC. The encoded protein is CALWAGGNYGYTF.

This clone was picked up a small number of times. The chain joins TRBV2 to TRBJ2-3; 8 nucleotides match TRBD2. The V segment lost 8 bases and the J segment 2 bases; nucleotides outside the gene matches: 9. Germline lookup yields CDR1 SNHLY and CDR2 FYNNEI. CDR3 length: 15 residues. This chain's CDR3 is CASPARRGVTDTQYF. The CDR3 DNA sequence: TGTGCCAGCCCCGCGCGGCGGGGGGTCACAGATACGCAGTATTTT.

About this clone itself: Other nucleotide sequences from this sample produce the same CDR3. The rearrangement links TRBV18 to TRBJ1-5, with D unclear. This CDR3 is 13 amino acids long. Germline V gene lookup returns CDR1 KGHSH and CDR2 LQKENI. Trimming shortened V by 6 bases and J by 0 bases, and 6 bases separated the two germline ends. As DNA, the CDR3 is TGTGCCAGCTCCCCCGGTAGCAATCAGCCCCAGCATTTT. Its translation is CASSPGSNQPQHF.

This clone showed up just once. The chain couples TRBV7-2 to TRBJ1-2; D gene uncertain. Germline V CDR1 and CDR2: SGHTA, FQGNSA. This CDR3 spans 14 amino acids. Trimming pared 5 bases from V and 2 bases from J, leaving 12 bases between. CDR3 sequence (DNA): TGTGCCAGCAGCGCAGGATGGTCCAACTATGGCTACACCTTC. The encoded protein is CASSAGWSNYGYTF. The full variable domain, with the rest looked up from reference TRBV7-2 and TRBJ1-2, is GAGVSQSPSNKVTEKGKDVELRCDPISGHTALYWYRQSLGQGLEFLIYFQGNSAPDKSGLPSDRFSAERTGGSVSTLTIQRTQQEDSAVYLCASSAGWSNYGYTFGSGTRLTVV.

V and J are TRBV3-1 (or the pseudogene TRBV3-2) and TRBJ1-3; TRBD1 agrees at 8 bases. V lost 3 bases to trimming and J lost 8 bases; unmatched junction nucleotides: 12. CDR3 length: 16 residues. The germline CDR1 and CDR2 sequences are LGHDT and YNNKEL (reference sequence). CDR3 nucleotides: TGTGCCAGCAGCCATCCCCAGGGGGCTGAGCGTTACACCATATATTTT. Translation: CASSHPQGAERYTIYF.

There are a few counts of this clone. The rearrangement links TRBV10-3 to TRBJ2-2, with 8 bases fitting TRBD2. V lost 2 bases to trimming and J lost 5 bases; unmatched junction nucleotides: 7. The CDR3 has 16 amino acids. The V gene's germline CDR1 is ENHRY and CDR2 SYGVKD. The CDR3 DNA follows: TGTGCCATCAGTGAGCCAAGCGGGGGAAATACCGGGGAGCTGTTTTTT. Translation: CAISEPSGGNTGELFF.

This chain connects TRBV3-1 (or the pseudogene TRBV3-2) to TRBJ1-4, with 10 bases aligning to TRBD1. After removal of 6 bases from V and 8 bases from J, the junction contained 6 bases not matched to a gene. The V gene's germline CDR1 is LGHDT and CDR2 YNNKEL (reference sequence). The CDR3 has 14 residues. The CDR3 loop is CASSPGQGGEKLFF. In nucleotides, the CDR3 is TGTGCCAGCAGTCCTGGACAGGGGGGCGAAAAACTGTTTTTT.